The entry below describes one TCR beta chain. Antigen: not known. Full-length variable regions came from constant-region reverse primers plus semi-nested Nested Universal Primer A PCR. TCRdb reprocessed the 5' RACE reads via MiXCR and lists one record per CDR3 protein. The sample carries 6,000 or so distinct CDR3 sequences, about 31% recorded once. General study results and limits: The TCR gene usage of tumor memory CD4+ T cells clustered together with blood and lymph node memory CD4+ cells and with lymph node naive CD4+ cells. Greatest tumor Treg TCR overlap was with tumor naive CD4+ cells.

The CDR3 contains 18 residues. Trimming took 1 base from V and 2 from J, leaving 19 bases between them. Germline CDR1 and CDR2: MGHRA and YSYEKL. Sequencing used memory CD4+ T cells sorted from a lymph node. Subset specified: memory CD4+ T cells, CD4+CD45RO+CD25-. The V and J genes are TRBV4-1 and TRBJ2-3; possibly TRBD2 for D (6 bases). The sequence came from a female donor with breast cancer. CDR3 in DNA: TGCGCCAGCAGCCAAGGCGTCGTCGGAGCGGGTGTCACAGATACGCAGTATTTT. Translation gives CASSQGVVGAGVTDTQYF.